This T cell receptor beta chain was identified in a study of blood T cells in healthy people across ages. This clonotype was recorded a few times. Germline V gives CDR1 SGHVS, CDR2 FNYEAQ. The CDR3 is 16 amino acids. The V end was cut by 1 base, the J end by 4 bases, with 13 bases between. A second PCR of roughly 6 to 12 cycles used a sample-barcoded 5' primer and a J-beta primer mix. TCRdb independently ran MiXCR on the 5' RACE reads; one entry per CDR3 protein. This table has 650,000 to 950,000 distinct CDR3 sequences, around 43% appearing once. The clonotype comes from a man aged 60 to 69 in good health. The genes are TRBV7-6 and TRBJ1-4, with D tentatively TRBD1 (6 bases). The sample consisted of blood. The CDR3 nucleotides are TGTGCCAGCAGCTTAGGCTCAGGGGTTGGTAATGAAAAACTGTTTTTT. The encoded protein is CASSLGSGVGNEKLFF.